Reported below is one TCR beta chain. This receptor's antigen is unknown. Per-base qualities were not stored, and no clone one base away is much larger. The sample is drawn from a study of cytomegalovirus exposure and HLA in healthy donors (dated 2017 in TCRdb). Background on the whole study: The 666 repertoires of the first cohort and the roughly 120 validation repertoires were produced on the same platform, according to a later analysis. To predict cytomegalovirus infection status, the study brought together high-throughput TCR immunosequencing, statistical association of individual TCRs with disease status, and machine learning. The study was designed to test whether signatures of past pathogen exposure could be identified by cataloging public T cell receptors. A separate validation cohort of 100 to 150 different subjects was used in addition to the 666-subject first cohort. Beyond this particular receptor, the publication reports: A total of fewer than 200 TCR beta chains were listed by the study as associated with cytomegalovirus. A few of the identified cytomegalovirus-associated TCR beta chains were confirmed in vitro to be specific for cytomegalovirus antigens. The classifier was reported to diagnose cytomegalovirus status with high specificity and sensitivity in both the original and validation cohorts. All 120 repertoires were used to score co-occurrence in the validation cohort in a later analysis, because that analysis had no HLA typing for the cohort. It was suggested by the authors that the approach could potentially be generalized to other disease states and immunological phenotypes. Subsequent analysis determined that TCRs grouped into clusters in the first cohort also showed a tendency toward co-occurrence across the 130 or so validation repertoires, and 85% to 95% of cluster scores exceeded 0. While some public TCRs were present in many individuals, most TCR sequences turned up only very rarely across donors.

The donors were included in the validation cohort of 90 to 150 subjects, a group kept apart from the approximately 690-subject first cohort. The library was produced with the immunoSEQ multiplex PCR assay. Turning to the authors' computational methods: A statistical classification framework was built to diagnose cytomegalovirus status from the catalog of TCR beta chain sequences. This immuneACCESS table, as held by TCRdb, lists in-frame sequences with V and J called but not all clones. Of the missing ones, under half trace to an unresolved V gene in checked studies; the others have no known cause. V, J and clone size were drawn from that table, and D and trimming were deduced from the DNA. The sample table shows 170,000 or so clones, and about 85% are seen once. Jointly, the top ten make up about a sixth of the sample. The germline V gene (reference sequence) sets CDR1 to SEHNR and CDR2 to FQNEAQ. Spanning cysteine to phenylalanine, the CDR3 consists of 17 amino acids. The read is trimmed to its CDR3 DNA, 51 bases read in frame from base 1. Clipping removes 5 bases from V and 1 base from J, with 11 as the unmatched junction base count.

Rearrangement joined TRBV7-9 to TRBJ2-1, with 7 junctional bases fitting TRBD1. Sequencing was carried out using PBMCs. The origin of this receptor is a young man in good health and CMV-seropositive. The nucleotide sequence is given as TGTGCCAGCAGCCCCCGTCCGGGACAGACGTCCTACAATGAGCAGTTCTTC. The resulting protein is CASSPRPGQTSYNEQFF.